This T cell receptor (beta chain) was sequenced during a study of CD8+ T cells in alopecia areata. Study results and limitations: Lesional tissue from the scalp (especially in alopecia totalis/universalis) showed higher clonality than normal scalp. Relative to mice, TCR sharing across patients was less clear, a difference possibly HLA-related.

Following extraction, RNA underwent reverse transcription to cDNA, which served as the sequencing template. Measured with immunoSEQ multiplex PCR; TCRdb has only the in-frame clones, and not every one. The repertoire holds fewer than 150,000 clones, with roughly 68% as singletons. The CDR3 loop spans 14 amino acids. The V segment lost 3 bases and the J segment 6 bases; nucleotides outside the gene matches: 6. The germline CDR1 and CDR2 sequences are KGHSH and LQKENI. About this clone itself: Its specificity is unknown.

The TCR comes from a human donor in good health. The specimen was CD4+ T cells sorted from blood. The chain carries TRBV18 and TRBJ2-3, with TRBD2 matching 7 bases. The CDR3 sequence: CASSPSAGVDTQYF. In DNA, the CDR3 is TGTGCCAGCTCACCGTCGGCGGGGGTGGATACGCAGTATTTT.